The 7 T cell receptor beta chains presented below share a single source sample, sequenced in a study of Graves' ophthalmopathy and Graves' hyperthyroidism. Amplification of the TCR beta CDR3 regions used RNA transcripts (as template). Amplification began with first-round RT-PCR using HTBI primers, then second-round multiplex PCR was performed. Each CDR3 protein gets one entry after TCRdb re-called the multiplex PCR reads with MiXCR. The repertoire holds more than 300,000 distinct CDR3 sequences, 15% to 17% seen once, with roughly 7% in the top ten. What was sequenced was peripheral blood. Receptors were obtained from a woman between 18 and 29 years old with stable Graves' hyperthyroidism.

About this clonotype: Likely a read error: the CDR3 ends without its conserved phenylalanine or tryptophan. V usage is TRBV7-8 and J usage is TRBJ2-7; perhaps D is TRBD1 or TRBD2 (5 bases each). The CDR3 is made up of 15 amino acids. Germline values: CDR1 SGHVS, CDR2 FQNEAQ. Trimming shortened V by 2 bases and J by 3 bases, and 14 bases separated the two germline ends. CDR3 coding DNA: TGTGCCAGCAGCTTAACGGGGACGCGAGTCTACGAGCAGTACTTG. Translated: CASSLTGTRVYEQYL.

A word on this clonotype: It may be a read error: a sequence one base away is much more abundant. The chain recombines TRBV7-8 with TRBJ2-7, with TRBD1 matching 7 bases. The CDR3 contains 15 residues. Losses at the gene ends were 7 bases for V and 5 bases for J; bases not matched to a gene: 14. Germline V gene lookup returns CDR1 SGHVS and CDR2 FQNEAQ. The CDR3 DNA reads TGTGCCAGCATCCCCCGCCGAACAGGGGTCCACGAGCAGTACTTC. It specifies CASIPRRTGVHEQYF.

The chain links TRBV11-2 to TRBJ2-5; TRBD1 matches 11 bases. CDR1 SGHAT and CDR2 FQNNGV come from the germline V gene. Unmatched junction bases numbered 2, after V lost 1 base and J lost 4 bases. The CDR3 totals 15 residues. DNA of the CDR3: TGTGCCAGCAGCTTAGGCGGGACAGGGGGAGAGACCCAGTACTTC. It is translated as CASSLGGTGGETQYF. Full variable domain (rest looked up from reference TRBV11-2 and TRBJ2-5): EAGVAQSPRYKIIEKRQSVAFWCNPISGHATLYWYQQILGQGPKLLIQFQNNGVVDDSQLPKDRFSAERLKGVDSTLKIQPAKLEDSAVYLCASSLGGTGGETQYFGPGTRLLVL.

In this sample, this clonotype turned up once. The V and J genes are TRBV12-3 or TRBV12-4 and TRBJ1-3; unclear D gene. V was cut by 6 bases and J by 5 bases, with 17 bases left in between. The CDR3 loop spans 15 amino acids. The CDR3 here is CASSNRVSIRNTIYF. Written as DNA, the CDR3 is TGTGCCAGCAGCAATCGCGTTTCGATCAGAAACACCATATATTTT.

The sample holds many counts of this clonotype. The chain links TRBV7-2 to TRBJ1-5; D not resolved. This CDR3 spans 13 amino acids. The germline CDR1 and CDR2 sequences are SGHTA and FQGNSA. The germline V and J ends were trimmed by 1 base and 6 bases, with 7 bases remaining between them. The CDR3 reads CASSLGVVQPQHF. The CDR3 bases are TGTGCCAGCAGCTTAGGGGTTGTTCAGCCCCAGCATTTT.

The chain joins TRBV12-3 or TRBV12-4 to TRBJ2-2; 7 positions match TRBD1. CDR3 length: 16 residues. The V gene end was trimmed by 5 bases and the J gene end by 4 bases; junction bases not matched to a gene: 10. The CDR3: CASSKTGARGTGELFF. In DNA, the CDR3 is TGTGCCAGCAGTAAAACAGGGGCGCGTGGCACCGGGGAGCTGTTTTTT.

This clonotype was detected ten times or more. The V gene is TRBV6-1, the J gene TRBJ2-5; D uncertain. Germline loops: CDR1 MNHNS, CDR2 SASEGT. The CDR3 spans 13 residues. Trimming took off 6 bases at V and 3 bases at J, with 11 bases between the two ends. In DNA, the CDR3 is TGTGCCAGCAGCCGGACGGATGAAGAGACCCAGTACTTC. It codes for CASSRTDEETQYF.